A single sample gave rise to the 32 T cell receptor beta chains below, sequenced in a study of blood T cell repertoires in COVID-19. The table came from immunoSEQ multiplex PCR; TCRdb's copy has only in-frame clones and leaves some out. The table shows fewer than 250,000 clones, with approximately 90% occurring only once. Source material: peripheral blood. These receptors were obtained from a man younger than 40 with acute or convalescent COVID-19.

The chain links TRBV5-1 to TRBJ1-1; tentatively, D is TRBD1 (5 bases). Germline CDR1 SGHRS, CDR2 YFSETQ. The V and J ends lost 2 bases and 4 bases respectively, with 15 bases between them. The length of the CDR3 is 15 residues. The CDR3 loop reads CASSFTRGFSTEAFF. CDR3 nucleotides: TGCGCCAGCAGCTTCACCCGGGGGTTTAGCACTGAAGCTTTCTTT.

J is TRBJ2-5 and V is TRBV19; 8 positions agree with TRBD2. The ends lost 4 bases at V and 5 bases at J; junction bases unmatched: 15. This CDR3 has 17 residues. Germline V gives CDR1 LNHDA, CDR2 SQIVND (reference sequence). CDR3 nucleotide sequence: TGTGCCAGTAGTAAGGCGGGCCGGGAGGGCCCTCTTGAGACCCAGTACTTC. Translated: CASSKAGREGPLETQYF.

The rearrangement links TRBV14 to TRBJ2-2; D is unresolved. Trimming shortened V by 5 bases and J by 2 bases, and 18 bases separated the two germline ends. Germline V gives CDR1 SGHDN, CDR2 FVKESK. CDR3 length: 17 amino acids. DNA for the CDR3: TGTGCCAGCAGCTTACCAGCTTACAGTGGAAACACCGGGGAGCTGTTTTTT. The encoded protein is CASSLPAYSGNTGELFF.

The chain couples TRBV28 to TRBJ2-7, with TRBD1 matching over 9 bases. This CDR3 comprises 15 residues. The trim removed 6 bases at V and 0 bases at J, leaving 6 bases unmatched. The germline V gene encodes CDR1 MDHEN and CDR2 SYDVKM. CDR3 region: CASRYRDRASYEQYF. CDR3 DNA: TGTGCCAGCAGGTACCGGGACAGGGCCTCCTACGAGCAGTACTTC.

The chain is built from TRBV7-8 and TRBJ1-3, with D maybe TRBD1 (6 bases). Germline CDR1 SGHVS, CDR2 FQNEAQ. Trimming removed 5 bases from V and 4 bases from J, with 18 bases in between. The CDR3 has 16 residues. The CDR3 region is CASSQPYRARGNTIYF. The CDR3 DNA reads TGTGCCAGCAGCCAACCCTACAGGGCGAGGGGAAACACCATATATTTT.

Written as DNA, the CDR3 is TGCAGTGCTAGTTTTGGGGCGGCGGTTAGTGAAAAACTGTTTTTT. The encoded protein is CSASFGAAVSEKLFF. The V and J genes are TRBV20-1 and TRBJ1-4; possible D gene TRBD1, 5 bases. The CDR3 runs 15 residues. Trimming pared 3 bases from V and 7 bases from J, leaving 18 bases between. Germline V gene data show CDR1 as DFQATT and CDR2 as SNEGSKA (reference sequence).

This chain joins TRBV6-5 and TRBJ1-6; 8 positions match TRBD1. V shed 6 bases and J 7 bases; nucleotides not matched to a gene: 8. The CDR3 spans 15 residues. The germline CDR1 and CDR2 sequences are MNHEY and SVGAGI. CDR3 region: CASRAPTGANSPLHF. In DNA form, the CDR3 reads TGTGCCAGCAGAGCTCCGACAGGGGCGAATTCACCCCTCCACTTT.

This chain uses TRBV5-6 with TRBJ2-1; D perhaps matches TRBD2 (6 bases). CDR3 length: 15 amino acids. V was trimmed by 0 bases and J by 7 bases, leaving 14 bases between them. Germline V gene lookup returns CDR1 SGHDT and CDR2 YYEEEE. The CDR3 loop reads CASSLVRESKNEQFF. CDR3 bases: TGTGCCAGCAGCTTGGTACGGGAGTCTAAAAATGAGCAGTTCTTC.

The chain combines TRBV5-8 with TRBJ1-6; 7 positions agree with TRBD1. Looked up from germline, CDR1 is SGHTS and CDR2 is YDEGEE. V shed 2 bases and J 7 bases; nucleotides not matched to a gene: 6. The CDR3 covers 15 residues. Here the CDR3 DNA reads TGTGCCAGCAGCTTAAGACAGGGTCCCAATTCACCCCTCCACTTT. It translates to CASSLRQGPNSPLHF.

V is TRBV29-1 and J is TRBJ2-5; no definite D call. The V gene lost 4 bases and the J gene lost 2 bases, with 11 bases spanning the gap. The CDR3 length is 13 residues. Germline V gene lookup returns CDR1 SQVTM and CDR2 ANQGSEA. The CDR3 region has the DNA TGCAGCGTTGTATGGCTGGCTCAAGAGACCCAGTACTTC. Its protein is CSVVWLAQETQYF. Full variable domain (rest looked up from reference TRBV29-1 and TRBJ2-5): SAVISQKPSRDICQRGTSLTIQCQVDSQVTMMFWYRQQPGQSLTLIATANQGSEATYESGFVIDKFPISRPNLTFSTLTVSNMSPEDSSIYLCSVVWLAQETQYFGPGTRLLVL.

The V gene is TRBV5-6, the J gene TRBJ1-6; a possible D gene is TRBD1 (6 bases). The CDR3 totals 13 residues. Germline CDR1 and CDR2: SGHDT and YYEEEE. The germline V and J ends were trimmed by 4 bases and 12 bases, with 14 bases remaining between them. In DNA form, the CDR3 reads TGTGCCAGCAGCGACTACAGGGAGCGACCCCTCCACTTT. This gives the protein CASSDYRERPLHF.

This rearrangement joins TRBV28 to TRBJ1-2; 11 positions agree with TRBD1. CDR3 length: 19 amino acids. V trimming: 5 bases; J trimming: 1 base; junction bases outside the gene matches: 15. Germline CDR1 and CDR2: MDHEN and SYDVKM. DNA of the CDR3: TGTGCCAGCAGTGGGACAGGGGGTTCTCAGGGGCCCCATAACTATGGCTACACCTTC. It yields the protein CASSGTGGSQGPHNYGYTF.

The gene calls are TRBV18 and TRBJ1-2, with D possibly TRBD1 on 6 matching bases. With 5 bases removed from V and 6 bases from J, the gap between germline ends came to 16 bases. In germline, CDR1 is KGHSH, CDR2 LQKENI. The CDR3 length is 14 residues. CDR3 protein: CASSNLQGGDGYTF. The CDR3 DNA sequence: TGTGCCAGCTCAAACTTACAGGGAGGGGATGGCTACACCTTC. The whole variable domain, filled in from reference TRBV18 and TRBJ1-2, reads NAGVMQNPRHLVRRRGQEARLRCSPMKGHSHVYWYRQLPEEGLKFMVYLQKENIIDESGMPKERFSAEFPKEGPSILRIQQVVRGDSAAYFCASSNLQGGDGYTFGSGTRLTVV.

V gene TRBV28 combines with J gene TRBJ2-7; 11 positions agree with TRBD1. CDR1 and CDR2 (germline): MDHEN, SYDVKM. Trimming cost V 6 bases and J 3 bases; bases outside gene matches: 7. This CDR3 spans 15 amino acids. The CDR3 DNA sequence: TGTGCCAGCAGGGTCGCCGGGACAGGGGGCTACGAGCAGTACTTC. Translating gives CASRVAGTGGYEQYF. Supplemented by reference TRBV28 and TRBJ2-7, the full variable domain reads DVKVTQSSRYLVKRTGEKVFLECVQDMDHENMFWYRQDPGLGLRLIYFSYDVKMKEKGDIPEGYSVSREKKERFSLILESASTNQTSMYLCASRVAGTGGYEQYFGPGTRLTVT.

The rearrangement links TRBV6-5 to TRBJ1-6; D remains ambiguous. The germline V gene has CDR1 MNHEY and CDR2 SVGAGI. V lost 8 bases, J lost 11 bases, and 7 bases lay in between. The CDR3 extends over 10 amino acids. As DNA, the CDR3 is TGTGCCAGCGGCGGCCCACCCCTCCACTTT. It codes for CASGGPPLHF.

This chain connects TRBV5-1 to TRBJ2-1; 8 bases fit TRBD1. In germline, CDR1 is SGHRS, CDR2 YFSETQ. V lost 4 bases, J lost 4 bases, and 13 bases stayed unmatched. This CDR3 spans 17 amino acids. The CDR3 reads CASSGGRAGGGYNEQFF. In DNA, the CDR3 is TGCGCCAGCAGCGGAGGACGGGCAGGGGGCGGATACAATGAGCAGTTCTTC.

About this clone itself: Different DNA sequences within this sample yield the same CDR3. The V gene is TRBV7-9, the J gene TRBJ2-7, with D perhaps TRBD1 (5 bases). This CDR3 is 12 amino acids long. V was pared by 2 bases and J by 6 bases, with 8 bases between. The V gene's germline CDR1 is SEHNR and CDR2 FQNEAQ (reference sequence). CDR3 region: CASSLRGGEQYF. The CDR3 DNA follows: TGTGCCAGCAGCTTAAGGGGCGGCGAGCAGTACTTC. Full variable domain (remainder filled in from reference TRBV7-9 and TRBJ2-7): DTGVSQNPRHKITKRGQNVTFRCDPISEHNRLYWYRQTLGQGPEFLTYFQNEAQLEKSRLLSDRFSAERPKGSFSTLEIQRTEQGDSAMYLCASSLRGGEQYFGPGTRLTVT.

V gene TRBV27 combines with J gene TRBJ1-5; D gene unclear. The CDR3 has 14 amino acids. CDR1 MNHEY and CDR2 SMNVEV come from the germline V gene (reference sequence). V was pared by 11 bases and J by 0 bases, with 14 bases between. CDR3 sequence reads: CASSAGYSNQPQHF. Written as DNA, the CDR3 is TGTGCCTCCTCCGCGGGGTATAGCAATCAGCCCCAGCATTTT.

The chain joins TRBV9 to TRBJ2-3, with 7 bases matching TRBD1. The J segment lost 4 bases and the V segment lost 4 bases, leaving 3 bases of the junction unmatched. From germline, CDR1 is SGDLS and CDR2 YYNGEE. The CDR3 runs to 13 residues. CDR3 sequence reads: CASSPQGSDTQYF. As DNA, the CDR3 is TGTGCCAGCAGCCCACAGGGGTCAGATACGCAGTATTTT.

The chain uses TRBV4-1 and TRBJ2-7, with 8 bases identical to TRBD2. Germline CDR1 reads MGHRA; CDR2 reads YSYEKL. The CDR3 is 15 amino acids. After removal of 2 bases from V and 3 bases from J, the junction contained 6 bases not matched to a gene. The CDR3 is CASSQLPGGFYEQYF. CDR3 sequence (DNA): TGCGCCAGCAGCCAACTTCCGGGGGGGTTCTACGAGCAGTACTTC.

The count of this clone is one. The chain links TRBV29-1 to TRBJ2-7; 12 bases line up with TRBD2. Germline assignment: CDR1 SQVTM and CDR2 ANQGSEA. This CDR3 has 15 amino acids. The J segment lost 3 bases and the V segment lost 4 bases, leaving 7 bases of the junction unmatched. The CDR3 is CSVGPGTSGFYEQYF. CDR3 in DNA: TGCAGCGTTGGCCCTGGGACTAGCGGGTTCTACGAGCAGTACTTC.

The chain uses TRBV28 and TRBJ2-3, with D tentatively TRBD2 (6 bases). V lost 8 bases and J lost 0, with 15 bases in between. Germline CDR1 is MDHEN and CDR2 is SYDVKM. This CDR3 has 15 amino acids. The CDR3 nucleotides read TGTGCCAGCCGATCGGGGGACTCTAGCACAGATACGCAGTATTTT. Amino acids: CASRSGDSSTDTQYF.

This chain uses TRBV3-1 (or the pseudogene TRBV3-2) with TRBJ2-1, with 12 bases fitting TRBD2. CDR3 length: 17 amino acids. Germline CDR1 and CDR2: LGHDT and YNNKEL (reference sequence). V lost 1 base, J lost 7 bases, and 8 bases stayed unmatched. The CDR3 DNA follows: TGTGCCAGCAGCCAAGCTCCCCTAGCGGGAGGGCGGAATGAGCAGTTCTTC. Translated, it gives CASSQAPLAGGRNEQFF.

This clone was counted once. The V and J genes are TRBV28 and TRBJ2-1; maybe TRBD2 (7 bases). Germline assignment: CDR1 MDHEN and CDR2 SYDVKM. The CDR3 covers 15 residues. The V gene lost 7 bases and the J gene lost 4 bases, with 17 bases spanning the gap. The CDR3 DNA sequence: TGTGCCAGCACCTCCGCCGGGGGGCTGTACAATGAGCAGTTCTTC. Its protein product is CASTSAGGLYNEQFF. Full variable domain (outside the CDR3, taken from reference TRBV28 and TRBJ2-1): DVKVTQSSRYLVKRTGEKVFLECVQDMDHENMFWYRQDPGLGLRLIYFSYDVKMKEKGDIPEGYSVSREKKERFSLILESASTNQTSMYLCASTSAGGLYNEQFFGPGTRLTVL.

This sequence joins TRBV7-3 and TRBJ2-3; TRBD2 agrees at 7 bases. V dropped 2 bases and J dropped 6; count of bases not matched to a gene: 11. Germline V gene lookup returns CDR1 SGHTA and CDR2 FQGTGA. CDR3 length equals 16 residues. The CDR3 here is CASSLPSGSGKDTQYF. The CDR3 DNA is TGTGCCAGCAGCTTACCGTCCGGAAGCGGGAAGGATACGCAGTATTTT.

This clone was seen once. The rearrangement uses TRBV28 and TRBJ1-2, with 8 nucleotides matching TRBD1. The CDR3 extends over 15 amino acids. Germline loops: CDR1 MDHEN, CDR2 SYDVKM. V lost 6 bases, J lost 8 bases, and 14 bases stayed unmatched. In DNA form, the CDR3 reads TGTGCCAGCAGGCCGGCAGGGGGCGCGTTGGAAGGCTACACCTTC. Protein: CASRPAGGALEGYTF.

The V gene is TRBV5-1, the J gene TRBJ2-7; D not resolved. Germline assignment: CDR1 SGHRS and CDR2 YFSETQ. V was trimmed by 6 bases and J by 3 bases, leaving 10 bases between them. The CDR3 extends over 12 amino acids. DNA of the CDR3: TGCGCCAGCAACTCCTATCACTACGAGCAGTACTTC. This sequence encodes CASNSYHYEQYF.

The J gene is TRBJ1-3, the V gene TRBV18; D not resolved. V lost 0 bases and J 0 bases, leaving 9 bases between the germline ends. The germline gives CDR1 KGHSH, CDR2 LQKENI. The CDR3 runs to 16 residues. The CDR3 loop is CASSPPIQISGNTIYF. CDR3 sequence (DNA): TGTGCCAGCTCACCACCTATACAGATCTCTGGAAACACCATATATTTT.

The chain joins TRBV5-5 to TRBJ2-5; 12 positions match TRBD2. The CDR3 spans 16 residues. Germline V CDR1 and CDR2: SGHKS, YYEKEE (reference sequence). With 4 bases clipped from V and 5 bases from J, the junction kept 9 bases outside the gene matches. The CDR3 sequence is CASSLRLAGDQETQYF. CDR3 nucleotide sequence: TGTGCCAGCAGCCTACGACTAGCGGGAGATCAGGAGACCCAGTACTTC.

The chain combines TRBV28 with TRBJ2-7; 8 bases map to TRBD1. The CDR3 runs to 13 residues. Germline loops: CDR1 MDHEN, CDR2 SYDVKM. V lost 1 base, J lost 6 bases, and 2 bases stayed unmatched. The CDR3: CASSLSGGGEQYF. Here the CDR3 DNA reads TGTGCCAGCAGTTTATCAGGGGGCGGCGAGCAGTACTTC.

The V gene is TRBV11-3, the J gene TRBJ2-7; 9 positions agree with TRBD2. Germline trimming cut 0 bases from V and 5 bases from J; bases unmatched to any gene: 8. The CDR3 has 16 amino acids. Germline lookup yields CDR1 SGHNT and CDR2 YENEEA. In nucleotides, the CDR3 is TGTGCCAGCAGCTTAGACGGGGAGGGACTAGCCAACGAGCAGTACTTC. Amino acids: CASSLDGEGLANEQYF. The whole variable domain, remainder taken from reference TRBV11-3 and TRBJ2-7, is EAGVVQSPRYKIIEKKQPVAFWCNPISGHNTLYWYLQNLGQGPELLIRYENEEAVDDSQLPKDRFSAERLKGVDSTLKIQPAELGDSAVYLCASSLDGEGLANEQYFGPGTRLTVT.

This clone appeared a single time. The chain joins TRBV9 to TRBJ2-1; D gene uncertain. This CDR3 has 15 residues. Per germline, CDR1 SGDLS and CDR2 YYNGEE. Trimming cost V 4 bases and J 6 bases, with 17 bases left between them. The CDR3 region is CASSPGTVYPNEQFF. In DNA form, the CDR3 reads TGTGCCAGCAGCCCAGGCACGGTTTACCCCAATGAGCAGTTCTTC.